This record looks at one T cell receptor (beta chain) sequence and its context. The antigen is unknown. Measured with immunoSEQ multiplex PCR; TCRdb has only the in-frame clones, and not every one. The repertoire holds over 65,000 clones, with over 80% as singletons. Per germline, CDR1 LNHDA and CDR2 SQIVND (reference sequence). The CDR3 loop spans 14 amino acids. The junction had 4 bases not matched to a gene; V was cut back by 3 bases and J by 4 bases. These data belong to a study of OX40 agonist ivuxolimab in advanced cancers. For the study at large: The study treated patients with ivuxolimab, an agonistic anti-OX40 (CD134) antibody.

Study-level results: The mean number of expanded clones was higher in CD8+ T cells than in CD4+. Within 6 weeks, CD4+ and CD8+ blood T cells expanded clonally at 0.1 to 3.0 mg/kg.

The chain couples TRBV19 to TRBJ1-1; 8 nucleotides align to TRBD1. Here the sequenced sample was CD4+ or CD8+ T cells sorted from blood, taken in a trial of the OX40 agonist ivuxolimab. This TCR was recovered from an adult with an advanced solid tumor such as melanoma, head and neck, liver or kidney cancer. In DNA form, the CDR3 reads TGTGCCAGTAGTATGGGACAGGTAATCACTGAAGCTTTCTTT. Residues: CASSMGQVITEAFF.